These 15 T cell receptor beta chains share one sample of origin, sequenced in a study of brain T cells in children with intractable seizures (dated by TCRdb to about 2021). The method was the immunoSEQ multiplex PCR assay. TCRdb retrieved this table from immuneACCESS and kept in-frame rearrangements only. Not all clones are present; in checked studies, unresolved V genes account for under half, and no reason is known for the remainder. This sample gives 65,000 to 85,000 clones in total; about 92% of them show up just once. The top ten hold approximately 1.5% of the sample. In light of the paper, this sample's time point label describes: resected brain tissue, or blood drawn just prior to surgery. The sample here was peripheral blood, taken at surgery. Receptors originate from a boy less than two years old with tuberous sclerosis and intractable seizures.

The chain employs TRBV12-3 or TRBV12-4 and TRBJ2-7, with D possibly being TRBD2 (6 bases). This CDR3 has 13 amino acids. The V end lost 0 bases, the J end lost 9 bases, and 12 bases lay between the germline ends. This chain's CDR3 is CASSLAAGFMQYF. The CDR3 DNA sequence: TGTGCCAGCAGTTTAGCGGCGGGATTTATGCAGTACTTC.

The V gene is TRBV2, the J gene TRBJ1-1; D not certain. Looked up from germline, CDR1 is SNHLY and CDR2 is FYNNEI. V was trimmed by 8 bases and J by 4 bases, leaving 8 bases between them. The CDR3 covers 11 residues. In DNA form, the CDR3 reads TGTGCCAGCTGGGAGGTCACTGAAGCTTTCTTT. Amino acid sequence: CASWEVTEAFF.

The V gene is TRBV24-1, the J gene TRBJ1-1; a weak D match, TRBD1 (5 bases). Deletions cut 4 bases from V and 6 bases from J, with 5 bases between. Germline CDR1 reads KGHDR; CDR2 reads SFDVKD. This CDR3 is built from 11 residues. The CDR3 reads CATSEGPEAFF. CDR3 coding DNA: TGTGCCACCAGTGAGGGACCTGAAGCTTTCTTT.

This clone was counted between two and nine times. The rearrangement uses TRBV6-5 and TRBJ1-1; 9 bases are a match to TRBD1. CDR1 is MNHEY and CDR2 is SVGAGI in the germline V gene. The J segment lost 4 bases and the V segment lost 10 bases, leaving 7 bases of the junction unmatched. The CDR3 runs to 13 residues. Here the CDR3 DNA reads TGTGCCACCCTTCTGACAGGGGGCACTGAAGCTTTCTTT. Its protein is CATLLTGGTEAFF.

This chain joins TRBV5-6 and TRBJ1-2, with D maybe TRBD1 (5 bases). The CDR3 loop spans 13 amino acids. Between the trimmed V and J ends, which lost 0 bases and 7 bases, there was a span of 10 bases. Per germline, CDR1 SGHDT and CDR2 YYEEEE. Here the CDR3 DNA reads TGTGCCAGCAGCTTGGTAGGGGTATCTGGCTACACCTTC. Its translation is CASSLVGVSGYTF.

This chain uses TRBV7-2 with TRBJ2-3; 7 bases fit TRBD1. J lost 5 bases, V lost 3 bases, and 14 bases had no gene match. Per the germline V gene, CDR1 is SGHTA and CDR2 is FQGNSA. The CDR3 contains 17 residues. The CDR3 loop is CASSFPRAGQVLDTQYF. CDR3 sequence (DNA): TGTGCCAGCAGCTTCCCCCGAGCCGGACAGGTACTAGATACGCAGTATTTT.

This rearrangement joins TRBV30 to TRBJ2-2, with 10 bases lining up with TRBD1. The CDR3 spans 15 residues. Germline V gene sequence: CDR1 GTSNPN, CDR2 SVGIG (reference sequence). Germline trimming cut 4 bases from V and 7 bases from J; bases unmatched to any gene: 9. The CDR3 coding sequence is TGTGCCTGGACCCATGGGGGACAGGGGAACGGGGAGCTGTTTTTT. It codes for CAWTHGGQGNGELFF.

This chain joins TRBV7-9 and TRBJ1-3; 7 nucleotides align to TRBD1. Germline CDR1 SEHNR, CDR2 FQNEAQ (reference sequence). The V segment lost 6 bases and the J segment 13 bases; nucleotides outside the gene matches: 6. The CDR3 has 11 residues. DNA for the CDR3: TGTGCCAGCAGGGAAACAGGGGCGATATATTTT. Amino acid sequence: CASRETGAIYF.

This chain joins TRBV30 and TRBJ2-1; no firm D call. CDR3 length: 15 residues. V was clipped by 3 bases and J by 0 bases, with 12 bases between them. The germline V gene encodes CDR1 GTSNPN and CDR2 SVGIG (reference sequence). The CDR3 DNA follows: TGTGCCTGGAGCCCGGGCTTGAGCTCCTACAATGAGCAGTTCTTC. Its protein is CAWSPGLSSYNEQFF.

This clone occurred once. The chain uses TRBV27 and TRBJ2-1; 11 nucleotides align to TRBD2. The germline V gene has CDR1 MNHEY and CDR2 SMNVEV (reference sequence). The CDR3 covers 15 residues. The ends lost 5 bases at V and 5 bases at J; junction bases unmatched: 5. The CDR3 DNA reads TGTGCCAGCAGTCACGGGACTAGCGGAAACAATGAGCAGTTCTTC. It codes for CASSHGTSGNNEQFF.

The V and J genes are TRBV19 and TRBJ1-2; 7 nucleotides agree with TRBD1. Losses at the gene ends were 5 bases for V and 4 bases for J; bases not matched to a gene: 7. This CDR3 has 14 amino acids. Germline CDR1 is LNHDA and CDR2 is SQIVND (reference sequence). Here the CDR3 reads CASSLGQYRYGYTF. The CDR3 DNA follows: TGTGCCAGTAGTCTGGGACAGTACCGCTATGGCTACACCTTC.

The CDR3 reads CSVEGTSREKLFF. The CDR3 DNA follows: TGCAGCGTTGAAGGGACAAGCCGGGAAAAACTGTTTTTT. The chain is built from TRBV29-1 and TRBJ1-4; possibly TRBD1 for D (5 bases). V was shortened by 1 base and J by 8 bases, with 11 bases between the two germline ends. CDR3 length: 13 amino acids. CDR1 is SQVTM, CDR2 ANQGSEA, per germline.

The rearrangement uses TRBV19 and TRBJ1-5; no firm D call. With 3 bases removed from V and 2 bases from J, the gap between germline ends came to 11 bases. Germline loops: CDR1 LNHDA, CDR2 SQIVND (reference sequence). CDR3 length equals 15 residues. The CDR3 sequence: CASSISGGGNQPQHF. CDR3 DNA: TGTGCCAGTAGTATCTCGGGCGGGGGCAATCAGCCCCAGCATTTT.

The V and J genes are TRBV6-2 or TRBV6-3 and TRBJ2-3; 7 nucleotides line up with TRBD1. The CDR3 extends over 14 amino acids. With 6 bases clipped from V and 1 base from J, the junction kept 4 bases outside the gene matches. Germline CDR1 and CDR2: MNHEY and SVGEGT. In DNA form, the CDR3 reads TGTGCCAGCAGCCCGACAGGGCGCACAGATACGCAGTATTTT. It translates to CASSPTGRTDTQYF.

CDR3 nucleotide sequence: TGTGCCACCAGTGACGTTTCTGACCACAATGAGCAGTTCTTC. This translates into CATSDVSDHNEQFF. This sequence joins TRBV24-1 and TRBJ2-1; D is undetermined. Trimming shortened V by 4 bases and J by 5 bases, and 11 bases separated the two germline ends. There are 14 residues in the CDR3. Germline V gives CDR1 KGHDR, CDR2 SFDVKD.